This entry concerns a single T cell receptor beta chain. V lost 3 bases, J lost 6 bases, and 6 bases stayed unmatched. The CDR3 length is 14 residues. Per germline, CDR1 KGHDR and CDR2 SFDVKD. These data originate in a study of blood T cells in healthy people across ages. Then a second PCR, running about 6 to 12 cycles, was carried out with a sample-barcoded 5' primer and a J-beta primer mix. From the 5' RACE reads, TCRdb called clonotypes with MiXCR, one entry per CDR3 protein. This table has nearly 800,000 distinct CDR3 sequences, around a quarter appearing once. Whenever a sample was processed, at least 7 million PBMCs were isolated. Another study also made use of these data, one on T cells of mothers and their children. That paper notes: Using around 1.4 ug per 15 ul, all extracted RNA underwent cDNA synthesis.

The sample taken for sequencing was blood. The clonotype comes from a boy between 5 and 17 years old in good health. This rearrangement joins TRBV24-1 to TRBJ1-2; 7 bases map to TRBD1. CDR3: CATSDPTGLDGYTF. As DNA, the CDR3 is TGTGCCACCAGTGATCCGACAGGGCTCGATGGCTACACCTTC.